This T cell receptor (beta chain) was found in a study of CD4 T cells in relation to SARS-CoV-2 and coronaviruses. About the research overall: Of the patients, under 10 were male, a few female, two Hispanic.

Study outcomes and limitations: Crossreactivity was assessed only for spike protein, not other viral proteins.

This clone was seen once. What it binds is unknown. V lost 1 base to trimming and J lost 2 bases, with 15 bases between them. Germline V gives CDR1 SGHTA, CDR2 FQGNSA. The CDR3 is made up of 16 amino acids. Sequencing was performed with immunoSEQ multiplex PCR; in TCRdb, only in-frame clones are kept and a portion is missing. The sample has around 54,000 clones; 92% are singletons. The receptor was derived from an adult with COVID-19. The sequencing sample was made of naive CD4+ T cells from PBMCs. Regarding subset: naive CD4+ T cells isolated by negative enrichment. The V gene is TRBV7-2, the J gene TRBJ2-7; weak D call: TRBD2 (6 bases). CDR3 amino acids: CASSLGLATGAYEQYF. CDR3 coding DNA: TGTGCCAGCAGCTTAGGGCTAGCGACGGGGGCCTACGAGCAGTACTTC.